A single sample gave rise to the 32 T cell receptor beta chains below, sequenced in a study of technical replicates of blood from a few donors listed by TCRdb under 2017. Libraries were prepared through the immunoSEQ multiplex PCR assay. TCRdb took over this immuneACCESS table, retaining in-frame rearrangements with V and J assigned. Such tables are incomplete; in checked studies, under half of the missing clones stem from an unresolved V gene, and the remainder is unexplained. The sample contains approximately 100,000 clones, 96% of them found a single time. Roughly 0.21% of the sample goes to the ten largest clones. Sequenced input: T cells isolated from PBMCs. Receptors originate from a human donor in good health.

The chain combines TRBV19 with TRBJ1-5; tentatively, D is TRBD1 (6 bases). The CDR3 is 16 amino acids. Trimming pared 5 bases from V and 2 bases from J, leaving 16 bases between. CDR1 is LNHDA, CDR2 SQIVND, per germline (reference sequence). The CDR3 region is CASSGQQGLGNQPQHF. The DNA of the CDR3 is TGTGCCAGTAGTGGCCAACAGGGTTTGGGCAATCAGCCCCAGCATTTT.

The DNA of the CDR3 is TGTGCCAGTAGTCCTTATAGCTTTCTGGCCAAGAATGAGCAGTTCTTC. Its protein product is CASSPYSFLAKNEQFF. This rearrangement joins TRBV19 to TRBJ2-1, with D unclear. Trimming shortened V by 5 bases and J by 7 bases, and 21 bases separated the two germline ends. This CDR3 spans 16 amino acids. Germline V gene lookup returns CDR1 LNHDA and CDR2 SQIVND (reference sequence).

The chain has TRBV6-1 and TRBJ2-3, with D tentatively TRBD1 (6 bases). The CDR3 is 14 amino acids. V was cut by 3 bases and J by 4 bases, with 11 bases left in between. The germline V gene has CDR1 MNHNS and CDR2 SASEGT. The CDR3, as DNA: TGTGCCAGCAGTGACAGGGGCGTTTCAGATACGCAGTATTTT. This encodes CASSDRGVSDTQYF.

The chain recombines TRBV29-1 with TRBJ2-3; D might be TRBD2 (6 bases). From germline, CDR1 is SQVTM and CDR2 ANQGSEA. This CDR3 is 12 amino acids long. Trimming cost V 5 bases and J 5 bases, with 11 bases left between them. This CDR3 is CSVWGGKDTQYF. The CDR3 DNA reads as TGCAGCGTTTGGGGAGGCAAAGATACGCAGTATTTT.

The sample holds one count of this clone. This rearrangement joins TRBV27 to TRBJ2-3; D unresolved. The CDR3 totals 14 residues. The V gene lost 3 bases and the J gene lost 2 bases, with 9 bases spanning the gap. The germline V gene encodes CDR1 MNHEY and CDR2 SMNVEV (reference sequence). CDR3 DNA sequence: TGTGCCAGCAGTTTCTCGGTAACCACAGATACGCAGTATTTT. Residues: CASSFSVTTDTQYF.

The chain carries TRBV19 and TRBJ1-2; 9 bases are a match to TRBD1. The CDR3 is made up of 17 amino acids. The ends lost 1 base at V and 4 bases at J; junction bases unmatched: 10. Germline V gene lookup returns CDR1 LNHDA and CDR2 SQIVND (reference sequence). CDR3 in amino acids: CASSIGPGQGARYGYTF. The DNA for the CDR3 is TGTGCCAGTAGTATAGGGCCGGGACAGGGTGCCCGCTATGGCTACACCTTC. The variable domain in full, with the rest retrieved from reference TRBV19 and TRBJ1-2, is DGGITQSPKYLFRKEGQNVTLSCEQNLNHDAMYWYRQDPGQGLRLIYYSQIVNDFQKGDIAEGYSVSREKKESFPLTVTSAQKNPTAFYLCASSIGPGQGARYGYTFGSGTRLTVV.

The V and J genes are TRBV11-3 and TRBJ2-7; D might be TRBD1 (6 bases). The V gene lost 2 bases and the J gene lost 5 bases, with 19 bases spanning the gap. The V gene's germline CDR1 is SGHNT and CDR2 YENEEA. CDR3 length: 16 residues. The CDR3 DNA reads as TGTGCCAGCAGCTTATTCGAAACAGGGCCTTTCAACGAGCAGTACTTC. Encoded protein: CASSLFETGPFNEQYF.

This clone was seen a single time. The chain uses TRBV5-1 and TRBJ2-1; TRBD2 might be the D (6 bases). V was shortened by 3 bases and J by 1 base, with 14 bases between the two germline ends. CDR3 length: 16 amino acids. Germline CDR1 is SGHRS and CDR2 is YFSETQ. For the CDR3, the DNA is TGCGCCAGCAGCTGGGGGACTGCCCCGTCCTACAATGAGCAGTTCTTC. Translation: CASSWGTAPSYNEQFF.

This chain joins TRBV28 and TRBJ2-5; 7 bases are shared with TRBD1. CDR3 length: 14 amino acids. J lost 4 bases, V lost 3 bases, and 5 bases had no gene match. Germline assignment: CDR1 MDHEN and CDR2 SYDVKM. CDR3 nucleotide sequence: TGTGCCAGCAGTTTCCCTGGGACAGTAGAGACCCAGTACTTC. Protein: CASSFPGTVETQYF.

This chain uses TRBV5-4 with TRBJ2-7; 8 bases are shared with TRBD2. CDR3 length: 15 residues. The germline CDR1 and CDR2 sequences are SGHNT and YYREEE (reference sequence). Trimming removed 4 bases from V and 6 bases from J; junction bases left unmatched: 12. CDR3 protein: CASSPGGAGAFEQYF. DNA of the CDR3: TGTGCCAGCAGCCCCGGGGGGGCGGGAGCGTTCGAGCAGTACTTC.

The rearrangement links TRBV19 to TRBJ1-2; TRBD1 matches 9 bases. CDR3 length: 19 residues. The germline gives CDR1 LNHDA, CDR2 SQIVND (reference sequence). The ends lost 2 bases at V and 4 bases at J; junction bases unmatched: 17. CDR3 bases: TGTGCCAGTAGTATATTAGGACAGGGGAAGGGACTAGCTAGCTATGGCTACACCTTC. Its translation is CASSILGQGKGLASYGYTF.

This chain joins TRBV10-1 and TRBJ1-2, with D perhaps TRBD1 (6 bases). Germline loops: CDR1 WNHNN, CDR2 SYGVQD (reference sequence). This CDR3 is 16 amino acids long. V was cut by 0 bases and J by 7 bases, with 18 bases left in between. The CDR3 is CASSESWGGLGLGYTF. DNA of the CDR3: TGCGCCAGCAGTGAGTCGTGGGGGGGCCTAGGGCTTGGCTACACCTTC.

The chain has TRBV5-1 and TRBJ2-1, with 7 bases lining up with TRBD1. The CDR3 has 14 residues. CDR1 is SGHRS, CDR2 YFSETQ, per germline. J was trimmed by 8 bases and V by 2 bases; bases with no gene match: 7. CDR3 sequence: CASSFPTGTDEQFF. The CDR3 nucleotides read TGCGCCAGCAGCTTCCCGACAGGGACAGATGAGCAGTTCTTC.

This sequence joins TRBV19 and TRBJ1-1; TRBD1 is a possible D gene (5 bases). Trimming removed 8 bases from V and 4 bases from J, with 17 bases in between. The CDR3 is 14 residues long. Germline V gene sequence: CDR1 LNHDA, CDR2 SQIVND (reference sequence). The CDR3 sequence is CASGPPGKGTEAFF. In DNA form, the CDR3 reads TGTGCCAGTGGTCCTCCAGGGAAGGGCACTGAAGCTTTCTTT.

CDR3 in amino acids: CASSQEGQVNTGELFF. The CDR3 DNA reads as TGTGCCAGCAGCCAAGAGGGACAGGTGAACACCGGGGAGCTGTTTTTT. J is TRBJ2-2 and V is TRBV4-2; 8 nucleotides match TRBD1. V dropped 0 bases and J dropped 1; count of bases not matched to a gene: 1. CDR3 length equals 16 residues. The germline V gene encodes CDR1 LGHNA and CDR2 YNFKEQ.

The chain joins TRBV4-1 to TRBJ2-3; tentatively, D is TRBD1 (6 bases). Trimming took 0 bases from V and 2 from J, leaving 9 bases between them. The germline gives CDR1 MGHRA, CDR2 YSYEKL. The CDR3 is 15 amino acids. The DNA for the CDR3 is TGCGCCAGCAGCCAAGATTGGGACACCACAGATACGCAGTATTTT. Protein product: CASSQDWDTTDTQYF.

The J gene is TRBJ2-3, the V gene TRBV28, with 7 positions matching TRBD2. Looked up from germline, CDR1 is MDHEN and CDR2 is SYDVKM. V was pared by 6 bases and J by 4 bases, with 16 bases of the junction left unmatched. CDR3 length equals 17 residues. In DNA form, the CDR3 reads TGTGCCAGCAGGCCCCCGGGGGAGGGCAATCAAGCAGATACGCAGTATTTT. Amino acids: CASRPPGEGNQADTQYF.

J is TRBJ1-2 and V is TRBV6-4; 9 bases are a match to TRBD1. V gave up 0 bases and J gave up 7 bases; unmatched junction bases: 6. The CDR3 is 15 residues long. CDR1 is MRHNA and CDR2 is SNTAGT in the germline V gene. CDR3 in DNA: TGTGCCAGCAGTGACTCCGGACAGGGGAGTTTTGGCTACACCTTC. This sequence encodes CASSDSGQGSFGYTF.

J is TRBJ1-2 and V is TRBV6-6, with TRBD1 matching 9 bases. V lost 5 bases to trimming and J lost 6 bases; unmatched junction nucleotides: 10. Germline CDR1 MNHNY, CDR2 SVGAGI (reference sequence). The CDR3 is 15 amino acids. The CDR3 region is CASSNGQGQGNGYTF. CDR3 DNA sequence: TGTGCCAGCAGTAACGGACAGGGACAGGGAAATGGCTACACCTTC.

V usage is TRBV29-1 and J usage is TRBJ1-1; 7 nucleotides agree with TRBD1. The ends lost 6 bases at V and 1 base at J; junction bases unmatched: 5. The CDR3 length is 13 residues. From germline, CDR1 is SQVTM and CDR2 ANQGSEA. The CDR3 DNA sequence: TGCAGCGTACGGACAGGTTGGAACACTGAAGCTTTCTTT. Encoded protein: CSVRTGWNTEAFF. The full variable domain, in which reference TRBV29-1 and TRBJ1-1 provide the parts outside the CDR3, is SAVISQKPSRDICQRGTSLTIQCQVDSQVTMMFWYRQQPGQSLTLIATANQGSEATYESGFVIDKFPISRPNLTFSTLTVSNMSPEDSSIYLCSVRTGWNTEAFFGQGTRLTVV.

The V call is TRBV7-2, the J call TRBJ2-7, with 8 positions matching TRBD2. The trim removed 4 bases at V and 4 bases at J, leaving 6 bases unmatched. Looked up from germline, CDR1 is SGHTA and CDR2 is FQGNSA. The CDR3 sequence is 14 residues long. CDR3 residues: CASSSGGGPYEQYF. In DNA, the CDR3 is TGTGCCAGCAGCTCCGGGGGGGGGCCTTACGAGCAGTACTTC.

The chain employs TRBV15 and TRBJ2-1; 10 bases are shared with TRBD1. This CDR3 is built from 15 residues. In germline, CDR1 is LNHNV, CDR2 YYDKDF (reference sequence). V gave up 3 bases and J gave up 9 bases; unmatched junction bases: 8. The CDR3 protein is CATSRDRTGGIEQFF. In DNA form, the CDR3 reads TGTGCCACCAGCAGGGACCGGACAGGGGGGATTGAGCAGTTCTTC.

This chain uses TRBV7-6 with TRBJ1-5; 9 nucleotides agree with TRBD1. The CDR3 totals 17 residues. V trimming: 0 bases; J trimming: 5 bases; junction bases outside the gene matches: 8. The germline V gene encodes CDR1 SGHVS and CDR2 FNYEAQ. CDR3 amino acids: CASSLARPGTGHQPQHF. For the CDR3, the DNA is TGTGCCAGCAGCTTAGCAAGGCCTGGGACAGGGCATCAGCCCCAGCATTTT.

The chain carries TRBV9 and TRBJ2-2; 7 bases agree with TRBD1. CDR1 and CDR2 from the germline V gene are SGDLS and YYNGEE. The CDR3 covers 16 residues. With 1 base clipped from V and 0 bases from J, the junction kept 3 bases outside the gene matches. Written as DNA, the CDR3 is TGTGCCAGCAGCGTACAGGGGGTTGCGAACACCGGGGAGCTGTTTTTT. Protein sequence: CASSVQGVANTGELFF.

This chain joins TRBV30 and TRBJ2-3, with 9 bases lining up with TRBD2. V was pared by 0 bases and J by 1 base, with 8 bases of the junction left unmatched. This CDR3 is 17 amino acids long. The germline V gene has CDR1 GTSNPN and CDR2 SVGIG (reference sequence). In nucleotides, the CDR3 is TGTGCCTGGAGTGTATTAGCGGGGGAAGAAGGCACAGATACGCAGTATTTT. Protein: CAWSVLAGEEGTDTQYF.

This clone was recorded at least ten times. The chain joins TRBV2 to TRBJ1-4, with a weak D call TRBD1 (5 bases). This CDR3 has 12 amino acids. Trimming removed 11 bases at V and 8 bases at J, with 15 bases between. Germline loops: CDR1 SNHLY, CDR2 FYNNEI. CDR3 nucleotide sequence: TGTGCCTCGCAAGGGGCAGGAGAAAAACTGTTTTTT. Protein: CASQGAGEKLFF.

V is TRBV5-1 and J is TRBJ1-3; no firm D call. V gave up 1 base and J gave up 9 bases, with 14 bases separating them. CDR3 length equals 14 residues. CDR1 and CDR2 (germline): SGHRS, YFSETQ. This chain's CDR3 is CASSLYVSRGTIYF. CDR3 DNA: TGCGCCAGCAGCTTGTATGTCAGCCGAGGCACCATATATTTT. The full variable domain, its missing parts supplied by reference TRBV5-1 and TRBJ1-3, is KAGVTQTPRYLIKTRGQQVTLSCSPISGHRSVSWYQQTPGQGLQFLFEYFSETQRNKGNFPGRFSGRQFSNSRSEMNVSTLELGDSALYLCASSLYVSRGTIYFGEGSWLTVV.

The chain uses TRBV4-1 and TRBJ1-1; tentatively, D is TRBD1 (5 bases). The V end was cut by 1 base, the J end by 2 bases, with 11 bases between. CDR1 MGHRA and CDR2 YSYEKL come from the germline V gene. This CDR3 comprises 15 residues. The CDR3 loop reads CASSQVGQRNTEAFF. DNA of the CDR3: TGCGCCAGCAGCCAAGTGGGGCAGAGAAACACTGAAGCTTTCTTT.

The rearrangement links TRBV7-9 to TRBJ1-1; a possible D gene is TRBD1 (5 bases). This CDR3 spans 17 amino acids. V was pared by 5 bases and J by 3 bases, with 22 bases between. CDR1 is SEHNR, CDR2 FQNEAQ, per germline (reference sequence). DNA for the CDR3: TGTGCCAGCAGCGCGGGATCCAGGTACCAAGGGGACACTGAAGCTTTCTTT. Amino acids: CASSAGSRYQGDTEAFF.

The chain couples TRBV5-1 to TRBJ2-5; perhaps TRBD1 as D (5 bases). Germline values: CDR1 SGHRS, CDR2 YFSETQ. This CDR3 spans 15 amino acids. V lost 4 bases, J lost 2 bases, and 15 bases lay in between. The CDR3 sequence is CASSVQAERQETQYF. The CDR3 bases are TGCGCCAGCAGCGTACAGGCCGAAAGACAAGAGACCCAGTACTTC. Variable domain in full (rest from reference TRBV5-1 and TRBJ2-5): KAGVTQTPRYLIKTRGQQVTLSCSPISGHRSVSWYQQTPGQGLQFLFEYFSETQRNKGNFPGRFSGRQFSNSRSEMNVSTLELGDSALYLCASSVQAERQETQYFGPGTRLLVL.

The chain links TRBV7-2 to TRBJ2-3; 9 bases fit TRBD1. Per the germline V gene, CDR1 is SGHTA and CDR2 is FQGNSA. Losses at the gene ends were 1 base for V and 6 bases for J; bases not matched to a gene: 5. This CDR3 has 15 amino acids. CDR3 sequence: CASSLEGTGSDTQYF. The CDR3 DNA sequence: TGTGCCAGCAGCTTAGAGGGGACAGGGAGCGATACGCAGTATTTT.

The CDR3, as DNA: TGTGCCAGCAGTGAATTCGACAGGATGAACACTGAAGCTTTCTTT. This translates into CASSEFDRMNTEAFF. The V and J genes are TRBV6-1 and TRBJ1-1; D perhaps matches TRBD1 (6 bases). This CDR3 region has 15 residues. Germline lookup yields CDR1 MNHNS and CDR2 SASEGT. V was cut by 2 bases and J by 0 bases, with 10 bases left in between.